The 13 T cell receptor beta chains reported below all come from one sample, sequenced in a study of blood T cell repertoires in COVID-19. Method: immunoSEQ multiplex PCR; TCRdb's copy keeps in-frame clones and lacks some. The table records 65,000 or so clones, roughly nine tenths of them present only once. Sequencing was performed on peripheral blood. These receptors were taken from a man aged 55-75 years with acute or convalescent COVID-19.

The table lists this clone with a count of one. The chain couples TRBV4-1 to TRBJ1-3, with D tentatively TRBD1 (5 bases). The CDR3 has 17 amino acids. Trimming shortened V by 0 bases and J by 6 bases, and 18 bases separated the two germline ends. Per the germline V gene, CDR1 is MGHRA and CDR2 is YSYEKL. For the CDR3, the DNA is TGCGCCAGCAGCCAAGATCGGGGGATAGGCTTTGAAAACACCATATATTTT. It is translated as CASSQDRGIGFENTIYF.

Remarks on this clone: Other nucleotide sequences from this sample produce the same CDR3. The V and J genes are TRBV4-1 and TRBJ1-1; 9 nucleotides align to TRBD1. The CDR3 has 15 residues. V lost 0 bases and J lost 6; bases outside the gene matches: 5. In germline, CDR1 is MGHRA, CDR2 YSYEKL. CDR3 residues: CASSQEGQGRSEAFF. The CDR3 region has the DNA TGCGCCAGCAGCCAAGAAGGACAGGGGAGGTCTGAAGCTTTCTTT.

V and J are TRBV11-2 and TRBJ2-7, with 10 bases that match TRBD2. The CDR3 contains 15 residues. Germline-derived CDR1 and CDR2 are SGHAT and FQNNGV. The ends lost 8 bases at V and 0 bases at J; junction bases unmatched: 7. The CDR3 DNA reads TGTGCCAGCGTCCCTAGCGGGGGCCTCTCCTACGAGCAGTACTTC. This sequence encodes CASVPSGGLSYEQYF.

This chain's CDR3 is CASLQEGNQPQHF. CDR3 sequence (DNA): TGTGCCAGCCTCCAGGAAGGTAATCAGCCCCAGCATTTT. The chain links TRBV2 to TRBJ1-5; D not resolved. This CDR3 has 13 amino acids. Germline lookup yields CDR1 SNHLY and CDR2 FYNNEI. Between the trimmed V and J ends, which lost 8 bases and 4 bases, there was a span of 12 bases.

The CDR3 nucleotides read TGTGCCAGCAGTTTAGGGGCAGGGGGTAGGAATGAGCAGTTCTTC. The encoded protein is CASSLGAGGRNEQFF. The chain has TRBV27 and TRBJ2-1; 7 nucleotides align to TRBD1. CDR1 and CDR2 from the germline V gene are MNHEY and SMNVEV (reference sequence). The CDR3 sequence is 15 residues long. V shed 2 bases and J 7 bases; nucleotides not matched to a gene: 8.

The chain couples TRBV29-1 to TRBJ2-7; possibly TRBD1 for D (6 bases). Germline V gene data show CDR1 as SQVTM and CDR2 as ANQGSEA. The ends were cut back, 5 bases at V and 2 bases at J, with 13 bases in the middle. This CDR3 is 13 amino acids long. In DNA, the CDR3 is TGCAGCGTTCGGACAGATTCCACCTACGAGCAGTACTTC. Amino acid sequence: CSVRTDSTYEQYF.

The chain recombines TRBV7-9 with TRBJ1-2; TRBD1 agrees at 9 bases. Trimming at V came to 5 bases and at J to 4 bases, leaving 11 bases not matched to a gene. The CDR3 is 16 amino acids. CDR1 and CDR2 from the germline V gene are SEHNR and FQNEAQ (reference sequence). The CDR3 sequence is CASSRVVTGGFYGYTF. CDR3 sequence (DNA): TGTGCCAGCAGCCGAGTTGTCACAGGGGGCTTCTATGGCTACACCTTC.

The CDR3: CASSPDGDSNQPQHF. CDR3 bases: TGCGCCAGCAGCCCAGACGGAGATAGCAATCAGCCCCAGCATTTT. V gene TRBV5-1 combines with J gene TRBJ1-5; D ambiguous. From germline, CDR1 is SGHRS and CDR2 YFSETQ. The ends were cut back, 4 bases at V and 0 bases at J, with 11 bases in the middle. This CDR3 comprises 15 residues. The full variable domain, in which reference TRBV5-1 and TRBJ1-5 provide the parts outside the CDR3, is KAGVTQTPRYLIKTRGQQVTLSCSPISGHRSVSWYQQTPGQGLQFLFEYFSETQRNKGNFPGRFSGRQFSNSRSEMNVSTLELGDSALYLCASSPDGDSNQPQHFGDGTRLSIL.

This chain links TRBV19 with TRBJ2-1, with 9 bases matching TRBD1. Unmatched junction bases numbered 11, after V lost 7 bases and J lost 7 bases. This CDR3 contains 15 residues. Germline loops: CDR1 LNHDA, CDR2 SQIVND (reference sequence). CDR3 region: CASKSGTGLWNEQFF. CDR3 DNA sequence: TGTGCCAGTAAAAGTGGGACAGGGCTATGGAATGAGCAGTTCTTC.

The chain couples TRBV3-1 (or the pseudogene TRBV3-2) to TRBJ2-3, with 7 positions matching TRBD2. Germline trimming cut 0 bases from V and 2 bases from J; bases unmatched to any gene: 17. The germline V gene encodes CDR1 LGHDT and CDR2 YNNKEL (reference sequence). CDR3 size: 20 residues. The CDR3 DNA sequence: TGTGCCAGCAGCCAAGATTGGCTAGCGGCCACTCCCAAGTTCACAGATACGCAGTATTTT. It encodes CASSQDWLAATPKFTDTQYF.

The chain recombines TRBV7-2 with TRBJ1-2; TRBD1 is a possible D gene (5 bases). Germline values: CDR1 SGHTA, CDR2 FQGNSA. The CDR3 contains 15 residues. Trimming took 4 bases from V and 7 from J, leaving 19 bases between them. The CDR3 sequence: CASSSSGRAFAGYTF. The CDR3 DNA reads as TGTGCCAGCAGCTCCTCGGGCAGGGCCTTTGCTGGCTACACCTTC.

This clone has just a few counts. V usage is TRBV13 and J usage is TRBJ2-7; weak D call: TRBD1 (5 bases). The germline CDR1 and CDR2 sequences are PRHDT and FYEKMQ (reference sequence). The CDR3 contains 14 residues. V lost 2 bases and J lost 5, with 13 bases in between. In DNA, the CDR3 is TGTGCCAGCAGCTTATATCTGACAGCTAACGAGCAGTACTTC. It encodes CASSLYLTANEQYF.

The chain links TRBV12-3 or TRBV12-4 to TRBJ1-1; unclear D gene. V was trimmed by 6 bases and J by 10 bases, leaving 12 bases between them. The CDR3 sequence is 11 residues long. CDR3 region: CASSVRGRAFF. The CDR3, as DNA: TGTGCCAGCAGCGTGAGAGGTAGAGCTTTCTTT.